Listed here are 10 T cell receptor beta chains from one sample, sequenced in a study of T-cell reconstitution after alpha-beta-depleted transplantation in children. Unique molecular identifiers tagged the TCRbeta library. One entry per CDR3 protein, called by TCRdb with MiXCR from the PCR reads. In the table there are around 300,000 distinct CDR3 sequences, 11% of which are singletons. The sample here was peripheral blood, taken 180 days after TCRalphabeta/CD19-depleted stem cell transplant. Source of these receptors: a male patient aged 2-9 years who had a stem cell transplant for chronic granulomatous disease, so the T cells may come from the graft donor.

This clonotype was detected ten times or more. This chain joins TRBV29-1 and TRBJ2-5; 9 positions match TRBD1. The ends lost 3 bases at V and 4 bases at J; junction bases unmatched: 6. Germline V CDR1 and CDR2: SQVTM, ANQGSEA. The CDR3 is 14 residues long. The CDR3 nucleotides are TGCAGCGTTGAGGTGGGACAGGGCGCAGAGACCCAGTACTTC. Translating gives CSVEVGQGAETQYF.

This clonotype occurred many times. This chain connects TRBV20-1 to TRBJ2-3; D could derive from TRBD1 or TRBD2 (5 bases each). Germline V gives CDR1 DFQATT, CDR2 SNEGSKA (reference sequence). The CDR3 is 15 residues long. V lost 1 base and J lost 0, with 11 bases in between. CDR3 sequence: CSARGGPSSTDTQYF. CDR3 in DNA: TGCAGTGCTAGAGGGGGACCTTCTAGCACAGATACGCAGTATTTT.

In this sample, this clonotype turned up many times. The genes are TRBV20-1 and TRBJ2-3; tentatively, D is TRBD2 (6 bases). V was shortened by 0 bases and J by 6 bases, with 19 bases between the two germline ends. The length of the CDR3 is 16 residues. CDR1 and CDR2 from the germline V gene are DFQATT and SNEGSKA (reference sequence). This CDR3 is CSARDPLAPTSDTQYF. As DNA, the CDR3 is TGCAGTGCTAGAGATCCCCTAGCGCCGACCTCGGATACGCAGTATTTT.

In this sample, this clonotype turned up many times. The chain links TRBV20-1 to TRBJ2-5; D perhaps matches TRBD2 (6 bases). From germline, CDR1 is DFQATT and CDR2 SNEGSKA (reference sequence). The CDR3 extends over 13 amino acids. V lost 6 bases and J 5 bases, leaving 16 bases between the germline ends. CDR3 DNA sequence: TGCAGTGCCGGAGGGGATAGCGGTGAGACCCAGTACTTC. The encoded protein is CSAGGDSGETQYF.

The V and J genes are TRBV6-1 and TRBJ2-1; a weak D match, TRBD1 (6 bases). The CDR3 is made up of 14 amino acids. The V gene lost 7 bases and the J gene lost 8 bases, with 18 bases spanning the gap. Germline values: CDR1 MNHNS, CDR2 SASEGT. CDR3 protein: CASKRQDDFHEQFF. DNA for the CDR3: TGTGCCAGCAAAAGACAGGATGATTTCCATGAGCAGTTCTTC.

This clonotype was recorded at least ten times. The rearrangement uses TRBV27 and TRBJ2-4, with D perhaps TRBD1 (7 bases). CDR3 length: 19 residues. The V end was cut by 6 bases, the J end by 0 bases, with 24 bases between. The germline gives CDR1 MNHEY, CDR2 SMNVEV (reference sequence). CDR3 protein: CASRGLRGRGTLAKNIQYF. In DNA, the CDR3 is TGTGCCAGCAGGGGCCTTAGGGGGCGTGGGACTCTAGCCAAAAACATTCAGTACTTC.

At least ten counts were recorded for this clonotype. V and J are TRBV29-1 and TRBJ2-3, with 8 bases matching TRBD2. V trimming: 6 bases; J trimming: 0 bases; junction bases outside the gene matches: 8. CDR1 and CDR2 (germline): SQVTM, ANQGSEA. This CDR3 is built from 15 residues. CDR3 nucleotides: TGCAGCGTATCAATAACTAGCGGAAGCACAGATACGCAGTATTTT. Translating gives CSVSITSGSTDTQYF.

In this sample, this clonotype turned up many times. The gene calls are TRBV20-1 and TRBJ1-5, with 8 bases that match TRBD1. J lost 4 bases, V lost 5 bases, and 13 bases had no gene match. In germline, CDR1 is DFQATT, CDR2 SNEGSKA (reference sequence). This CDR3 contains 16 residues. The CDR3 DNA is TGCAGTGCTCACTTCCTTAGACAGGGGATTAATCAGCCCCAGCATTTT. Protein product: CSAHFLRQGINQPQHF.

The rearrangement joins TRBV15 to TRBJ1-5; D not certain. Between the trimmed V and J ends, which lost 0 bases and 2 bases, there was a span of 11 bases. The V gene's germline CDR1 is LNHNV and CDR2 YYDKDF (reference sequence). There are 16 residues in the CDR3. The CDR3, as DNA: TGTGCCACCAGCAGAGATCGTCCGGAGGGCAATCAGCCCCAGCATTTT. As protein: CATSRDRPEGNQPQHF.

The sample holds one count of this clonotype. With a much larger clone just one base away, this may be a read error. The gene calls are TRBV28 and TRBJ2-7; D is uncertain. This CDR3 has 17 amino acids. Germline V gene sequence: CDR1 MDHEN, CDR2 SYDVKM. The CDR3 reads CANSFPRATGVSHEQYF. CDR3 nucleotide sequence: TGTGCCAACAGTTTCCCCCGGGCGACTGGAGTGTCTCACGAGCAGTACTTC. Based on the CDR3 plus reference TRBV28 and TRBJ2-7, the full variable domain is DVKVTQSSRYLVKRTGEKVFLECVQDMDHENMFWYRQDPGLGLRLIYFSYDVKMKEKGDIPEGYSVSREKKERFSLILESASTNQTSMYLCANSFPRATGVSHEQYFGPGTRLTVT.